This T cell receptor beta chain was found in a study of blood T cell repertoires in COVID-19 (dated by TCRdb to 2020 to 2022). About the full investigation: Collaborator samples came from the United States, Italy and Spain and covered acute and convalescent phases of COVID-19. The sample metadata nearly always contained a de-identified subject ID, COVID-19 status, age in years and sex. Samples were obtained from the ongoing ImmuneRACE study (first 160 participants) and from 1,254 subjects provided by 6 global collaborators. The repertoires were released in a freely available public database meant as a resource for research on the immune response to SARS-CoV-2. Deeply sampled blood TCRbeta repertoires from subjects exposed to, actively infected with, or recovered from COVID-19 were included in the dataset. The material from the prospective study consisted of cDNA or gDNA derived from T cells, B-cell-depleted T cells, or PBMCs. Where available, HLA class I and class II types were obtained from metadata supplied by the sample provider rather than from assay-based typing.

Points on this clone: Its specific antigen is unknown. No base quality values were provided; no much bigger clone lies one nucleotide off.

Results and caveats for the whole study, not just this receptor: Clinical and demographic metadata were provided uncurated, with the amount varying by source and participant.

V is shortened by 3 bases, J by 1 base, and the region joining them spans 8 bases. The germline V gene (reference sequence) specifies PRHDT as CDR1 and FYEKMQ as CDR2. The CDR3, cysteine through phenylalanine, is 14 amino acids long. This entry keeps only the CDR3 DNA: 42 bases, framed from base 1. TCRbeta CDR3 regions were amplified from genomic DNA by means of the immunoSEQ Assay, a bias-controlled multiplex PCR. The authors' analysis ran thus. Nucleated cell counts per sample were estimated from amplification of reference gene primers within the assay. To quantify the absolute abundance of each unique TCRbeta CDR3 rearrangement, sequence reads were collapsed and filtered. For each sample, productive Simpson clonality was calculated by taking the square root of Simpson's diversity index across productive rearrangements. The table was pulled from immuneACCESS by TCRdb, which kept in-frame rearrangements only. Such tables lose some clones; where checked, under half of the loss comes from unresolved V genes, and the rest has no known cause. V and J calls and clone size are those listed in that table; D and trimming were worked out from the DNA. For this sample there are some 250,000 clones; approximately 77% appear just once. The ten most abundant clones make up about 3.4% of the sample.

Whole blood was collected in K2EDTA tubes by collaborating institutions according to the institutions' own protocols. Collaborator samples were shipped for TCRbeta analysis as frozen whole blood, isolated PBMCs, or DNA extracted from either sample type. Material for sequencing was peripheral blood. This sequence uses TRBV13 and TRBJ2-3; the D gene identity is not certain. The origin of this receptor is a woman under 30 with acute or convalescent COVID-19. The CDR3 region has the sequence CASSFSSGTDTQYF. The DNA is TGTGCCAGCAGCTTTAGCTCAGGCACAGATACGCAGTATTTT.